This T cell receptor beta chain was captured in a study of blood T cell repertoires in COVID-19. The CDR3 length is 16 residues. The germline V gene has CDR1 SGHNT and CDR2 YENEEA. Trimming took off 0 bases at V and 5 bases at J, with 16 bases between the two ends. Here immunoSEQ multiplex PCR was the method, and the copy in TCRdb shows in-frame clones only, minus some. This table holds about 170,000 clones, around nine tenths found once. Input material: peripheral blood. The TCR comes from a man in his sixties or seventies with acute or convalescent COVID-19. The chain has TRBV11-3 and TRBJ2-5; D might be TRBD1 (6 bases). The CDR3 DNA sequence: TGTGCCAGCAGCTTAGATAGGGGGAACCCTGCGGAGACCCAGTACTTC. This codes for CASSLDRGNPAETQYF.